The T cell receptor (beta chain) described here comes from a study of OX40 agonist ivuxolimab in advanced cancers. The CDR3 extends over 14 amino acids. CDR1 is MNHEY and CDR2 is SMNVEV in the germline V gene (reference sequence). Trimming took 3 bases from V and 7 from J, leaving 15 bases between them. The table came from immunoSEQ multiplex PCR; TCRdb's copy has only in-frame clones and leaves some out. Altogether 12,000 to 15,000 clones are present, 75% to 80% being singletons, with the ten largest covering approximately 16%. The input for sequencing was CD4+ or CD8+ T cells sorted from blood, taken in a trial of the OX40 agonist ivuxolimab. The chain joins TRBV27 to TRBJ2-5; D is ambiguous. The TCR sequence derives from an adult with an advanced solid tumor such as melanoma, head and neck, liver or kidney cancer. CDR3 region: CASSFYSPEGTQYF. CDR3 in DNA: TGTGCCAGCAGTTTCTACAGTCCGGAAGGGACCCAGTACTTC.